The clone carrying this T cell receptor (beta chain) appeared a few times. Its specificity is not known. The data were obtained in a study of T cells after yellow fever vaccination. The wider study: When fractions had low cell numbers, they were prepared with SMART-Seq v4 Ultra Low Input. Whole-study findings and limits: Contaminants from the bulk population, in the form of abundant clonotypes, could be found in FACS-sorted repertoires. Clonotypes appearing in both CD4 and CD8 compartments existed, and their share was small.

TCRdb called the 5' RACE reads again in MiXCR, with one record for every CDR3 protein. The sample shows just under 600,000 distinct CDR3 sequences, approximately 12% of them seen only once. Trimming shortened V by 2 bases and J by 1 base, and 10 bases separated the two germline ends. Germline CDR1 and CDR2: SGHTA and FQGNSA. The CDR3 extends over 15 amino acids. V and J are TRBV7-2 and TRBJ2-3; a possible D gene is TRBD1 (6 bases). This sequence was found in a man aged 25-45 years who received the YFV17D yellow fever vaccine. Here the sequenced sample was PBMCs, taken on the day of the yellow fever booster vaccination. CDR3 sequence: CASSLKTGGTDTQYF. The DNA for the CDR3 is TGTGCCAGCAGCTTAAAGACAGGCGGCACAGATACGCAGTATTTT.